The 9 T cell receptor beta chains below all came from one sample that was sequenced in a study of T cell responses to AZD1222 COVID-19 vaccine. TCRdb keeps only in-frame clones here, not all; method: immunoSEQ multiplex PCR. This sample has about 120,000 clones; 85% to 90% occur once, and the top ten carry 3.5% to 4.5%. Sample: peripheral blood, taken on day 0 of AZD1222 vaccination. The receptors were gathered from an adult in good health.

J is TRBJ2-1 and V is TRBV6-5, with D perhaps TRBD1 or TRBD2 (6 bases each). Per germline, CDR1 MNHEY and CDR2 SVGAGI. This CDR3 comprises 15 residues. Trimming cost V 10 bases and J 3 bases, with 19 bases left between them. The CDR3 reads CATQGPSVLYNEQFF. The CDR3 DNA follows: TGTGCCACGCAGGGGCCTAGCGTCCTCTACAATGAGCAGTTCTTC.

CDR3 nucleotides: TGTGCCACCAGCAGAGAGCAGGGGAGCTCCTACGAGCAGTACTTC. Protein: CATSREQGSSYEQYF. The V and J genes are TRBV15 and TRBJ2-7, with a possible D match to TRBD1 (6 bases). Trimming took 0 bases from V and 0 from J, leaving 9 bases between them. This CDR3 comprises 15 residues. The germline CDR1 and CDR2 sequences are LNHNV and YYDKDF (reference sequence).

CDR3 region: CASGQDYGYTF. The CDR3 DNA sequence: TGTGCCAGCGGGCAAGACTATGGCTACACCTTC. The J gene is TRBJ1-2, the V gene TRBV2; D is ambiguous. Germline V CDR1 and CDR2: SNHLY, FYNNEI. The CDR3 runs 11 residues. With 8 bases removed from V and 3 bases from J, the gap between germline ends came to 7 bases.

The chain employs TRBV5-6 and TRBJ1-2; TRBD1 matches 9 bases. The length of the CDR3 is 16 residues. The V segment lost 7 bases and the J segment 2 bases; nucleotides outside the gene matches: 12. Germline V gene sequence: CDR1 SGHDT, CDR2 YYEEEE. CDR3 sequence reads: CASLKPRDRENYGYTF. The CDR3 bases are TGTGCCAGCCTAAAGCCCCGGGACAGGGAGAACTATGGCTACACCTTC.

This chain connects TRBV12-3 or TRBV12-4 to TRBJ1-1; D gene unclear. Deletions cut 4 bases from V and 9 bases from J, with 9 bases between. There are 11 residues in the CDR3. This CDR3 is CASSSSRKAFF. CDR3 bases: TGTGCCAGCAGTTCTTCCCGGAAAGCTTTCTTT.

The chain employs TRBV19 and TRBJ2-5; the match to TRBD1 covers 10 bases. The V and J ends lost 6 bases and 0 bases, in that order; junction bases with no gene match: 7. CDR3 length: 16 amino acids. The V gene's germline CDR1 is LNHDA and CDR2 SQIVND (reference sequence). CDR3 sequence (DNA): TGTGCCAGTAGGCACACGGGACAGGGGTACCAAGAGACCCAGTACTTC. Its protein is CASRHTGQGYQETQYF. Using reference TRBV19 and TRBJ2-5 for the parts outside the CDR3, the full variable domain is DGGITQSPKYLFRKEGQNVTLSCEQNLNHDAMYWYRQDPGQGLRLIYYSQIVNDFQKGDIAEGYSVSREKKESFPLTVTSAQKNPTAFYLCASRHTGQGYQETQYFGPGTRLLVL.

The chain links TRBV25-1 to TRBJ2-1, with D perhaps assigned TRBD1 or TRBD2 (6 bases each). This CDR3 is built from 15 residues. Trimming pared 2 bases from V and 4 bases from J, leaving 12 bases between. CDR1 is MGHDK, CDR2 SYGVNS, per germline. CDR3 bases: TGTGCCAGCAGTGAAATGGGGGGCCCATACAATGAGCAGTTCTTC. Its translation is CASSEMGGPYNEQFF.

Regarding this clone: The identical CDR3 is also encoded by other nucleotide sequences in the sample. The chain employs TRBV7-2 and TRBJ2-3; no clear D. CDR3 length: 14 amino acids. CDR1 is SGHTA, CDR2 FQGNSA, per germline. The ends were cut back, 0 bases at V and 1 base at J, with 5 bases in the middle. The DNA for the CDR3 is TGTGCCAGCAGCTTAGCCTCGGGCACAGATACGCAGTATTTT. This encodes CASSLASGTDTQYF.

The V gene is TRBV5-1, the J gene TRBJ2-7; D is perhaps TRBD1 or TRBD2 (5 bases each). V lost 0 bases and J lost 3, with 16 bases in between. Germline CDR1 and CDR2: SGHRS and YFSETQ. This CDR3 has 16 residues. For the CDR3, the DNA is TGCGCCAGCAGCTTGGGGCCGGGACGGACCTTCTACGAGCAGTACTTC. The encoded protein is CASSLGPGRTFYEQYF.